The present entry profiles one T cell receptor (beta chain) with its context. Trimming pared 1 base from V and 4 bases from J, leaving 13 bases between. The CDR3 is made up of 15 amino acids. The germline CDR1 and CDR2 sequences are MDHEN and SYDVKM. In the source study's methods: For the immunoSEQ data, sequences were junction-only without quality scores, so filtering differed. TCRdb keeps only in-frame clones here, not all; method: immunoSEQ multiplex PCR. Clonal size and the V and J genes are those of that table, whereas D and trimming came from the DNA. The data show around 2,000,000 clones, about 95% seen once. This sample was included in a study of shared clonotypes between healthy human individuals. Naive CD8 cells lacked CD45RO, underwent positive selection for CCR7 and left out terminally differentiated effector memory CD45RA+ cells. Donors, healthy HIV-negative adults, lacked recent acute infections or vaccinations.

Sequencing input: naive CD8+ T cells sorted from blood. The sequence came from a man between 18 and 29 years old in good health. The V and J genes are TRBV28 and TRBJ1-1; D remains unclear. The CDR3 bases are TGTGCCAGCAGTTTATTTGTGGTCGCATCCACTGAAGCTTTCTTT. Amino acids: CASSLFVVASTEAFF. Full variable domain (missing parts from reference TRBV28 and TRBJ1-1): DVKVTQSSRYLVKRTGEKVFLECVQDMDHENMFWYRQDPGLGLRLIYFSYDVKMKEKGDIPEGYSVSREKKERFSLILESASTNQTSMYLCASSLFVVASTEAFFGQGTRLTVV.